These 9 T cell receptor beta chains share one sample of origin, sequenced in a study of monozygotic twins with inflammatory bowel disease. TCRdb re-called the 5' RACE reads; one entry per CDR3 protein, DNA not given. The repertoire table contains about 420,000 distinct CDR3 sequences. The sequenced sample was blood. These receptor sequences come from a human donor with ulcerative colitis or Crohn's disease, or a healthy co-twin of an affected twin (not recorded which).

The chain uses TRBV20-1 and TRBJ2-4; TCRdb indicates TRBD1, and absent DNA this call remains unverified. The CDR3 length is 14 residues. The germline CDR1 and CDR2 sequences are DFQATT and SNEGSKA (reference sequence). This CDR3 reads CSVAQGGAKNIQYF.

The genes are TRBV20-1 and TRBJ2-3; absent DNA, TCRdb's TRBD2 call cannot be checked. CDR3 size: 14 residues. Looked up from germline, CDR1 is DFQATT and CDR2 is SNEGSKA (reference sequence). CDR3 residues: CSARGSLGPGTQYF.

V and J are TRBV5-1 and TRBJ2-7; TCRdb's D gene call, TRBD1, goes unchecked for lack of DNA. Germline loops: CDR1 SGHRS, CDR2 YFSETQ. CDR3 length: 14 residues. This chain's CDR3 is CASCLQGIGDEQYF.

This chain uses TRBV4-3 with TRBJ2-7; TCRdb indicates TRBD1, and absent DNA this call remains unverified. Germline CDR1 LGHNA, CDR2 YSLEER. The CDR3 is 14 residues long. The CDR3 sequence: CASSQVRQGYEQYF.

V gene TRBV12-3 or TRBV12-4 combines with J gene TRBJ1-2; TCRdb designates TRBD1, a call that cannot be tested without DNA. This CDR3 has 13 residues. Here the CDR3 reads CASSPTGDHGYTF.

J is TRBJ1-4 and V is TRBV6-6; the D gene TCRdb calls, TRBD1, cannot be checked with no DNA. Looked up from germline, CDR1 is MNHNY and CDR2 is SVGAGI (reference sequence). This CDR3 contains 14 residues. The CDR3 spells CASTSSGPNEKLFF.

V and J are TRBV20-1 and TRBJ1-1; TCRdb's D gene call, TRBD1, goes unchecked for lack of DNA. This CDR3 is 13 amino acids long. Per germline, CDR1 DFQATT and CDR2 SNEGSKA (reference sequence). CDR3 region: CSAKAGEDTEAFF.

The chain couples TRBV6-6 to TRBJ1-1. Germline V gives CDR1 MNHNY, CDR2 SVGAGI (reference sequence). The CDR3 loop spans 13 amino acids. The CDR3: CAIVRTMNTEAFF.

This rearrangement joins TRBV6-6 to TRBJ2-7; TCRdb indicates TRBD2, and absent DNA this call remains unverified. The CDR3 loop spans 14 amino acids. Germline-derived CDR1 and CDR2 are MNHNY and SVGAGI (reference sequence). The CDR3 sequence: CASMRRLADYEQYF.